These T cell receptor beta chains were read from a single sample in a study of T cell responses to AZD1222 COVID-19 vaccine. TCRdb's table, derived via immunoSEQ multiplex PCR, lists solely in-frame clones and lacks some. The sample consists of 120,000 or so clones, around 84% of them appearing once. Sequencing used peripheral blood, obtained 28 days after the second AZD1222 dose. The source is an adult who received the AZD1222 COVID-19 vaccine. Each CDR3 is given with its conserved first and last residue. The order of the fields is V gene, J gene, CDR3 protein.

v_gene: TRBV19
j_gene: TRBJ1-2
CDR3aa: CASSPPGTGVLLNGYTF

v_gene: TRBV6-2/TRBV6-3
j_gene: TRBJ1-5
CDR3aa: CASSYGPSIGSSNQPQHF

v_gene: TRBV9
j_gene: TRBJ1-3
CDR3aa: CASGVTGNTIYF

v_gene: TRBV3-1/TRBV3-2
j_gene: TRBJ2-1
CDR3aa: CASSLSGGAQGYEQFF

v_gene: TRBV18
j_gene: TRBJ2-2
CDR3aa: CASSPRDYGDPGELFF

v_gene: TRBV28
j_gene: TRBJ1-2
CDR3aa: CASSSQGTEIYGYTF

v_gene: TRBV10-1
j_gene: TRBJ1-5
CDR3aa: CASSDSNQPQHF

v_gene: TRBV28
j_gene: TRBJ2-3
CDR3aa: CASSPSTDTQYF

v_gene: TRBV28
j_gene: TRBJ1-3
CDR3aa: CARPGQETTCSGNTIYF

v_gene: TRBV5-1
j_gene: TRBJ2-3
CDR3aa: CASSTYRADTQYF

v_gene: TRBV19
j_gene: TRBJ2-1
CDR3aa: CASSMLRNEQFF

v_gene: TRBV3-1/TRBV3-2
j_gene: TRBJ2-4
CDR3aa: CASSQRGGKNIQYF

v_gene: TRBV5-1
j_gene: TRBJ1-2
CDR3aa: CASSLDGWSAYGYTF

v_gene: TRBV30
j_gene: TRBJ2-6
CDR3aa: CAWSVTGGANVLTF

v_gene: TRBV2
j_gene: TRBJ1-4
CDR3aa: CASSEGRGGRMREKLFF

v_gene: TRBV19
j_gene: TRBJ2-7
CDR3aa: CASSISGYSYEQYF

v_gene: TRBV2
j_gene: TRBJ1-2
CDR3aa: CASSLIRQIGDGYTF

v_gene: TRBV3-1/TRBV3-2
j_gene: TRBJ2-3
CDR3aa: CASSQQRGFWGAPDTQYF

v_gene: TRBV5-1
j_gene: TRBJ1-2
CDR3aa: CASSPRPPQPGLEGYTF

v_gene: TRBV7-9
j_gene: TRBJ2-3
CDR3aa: CASSSTDRGISSTDTQYF